Listed here are 29 T cell receptor beta chains from one sample, sequenced in a study of molecular identifiers for immune sequencing clone quantification. From the PCR reads, TCRdb called clonotypes with MiXCR, one entry per CDR3 protein. Among 85,000 to 100,000 distinct CDR3 sequences listed, approximately 25% were seen once. Sequencing was done on a sample of naive CD8+ T cells from blood, with Jurkat cell RNA spiked in. Subset in this sample: FACS-sorted CD8+CD4-CCR7+CD45RA+ naive T cells. These receptors were collected from a human donor in good health. Some libraries in this study had Jurkat cell RNA spiked in.

V gene TRBV28 combines with J gene TRBJ2-5; D might be TRBD1 (5 bases). The CDR3 length is 14 residues. Germline V lookup: CDR1 MDHEN, CDR2 SYDVKM. V was pared by 5 bases and J by 7 bases, with 17 bases between. The CDR3 protein is CASSPDSPLATQYF. The CDR3 DNA reads TGTGCCAGCAGTCCTGACAGCCCCCTCGCGACCCAGTACTTC.

This clonotype has a count of ten or more. The chain employs TRBV4-1 and TRBJ1-5, with D unclear. The length of the CDR3 is 15 residues. V was clipped by 0 bases and J by 7 bases, with 13 bases between them. CDR1 is MGHRA and CDR2 is YSYEKL in the germline V gene. The CDR3 here is CASSQEWSGNQPQHF. In DNA, the CDR3 is TGCGCCAGCAGCCAAGAGTGGAGTGGAAACCAGCCCCAGCATTTT.

This clonotype was counted many times. The chain is built from TRBV29-1 and TRBJ2-1, with D possibly being TRBD2 (6 bases). The CDR3 has 10 residues. Per the germline V gene, CDR1 is SQVTM and CDR2 is ANQGSEA. V was trimmed by 7 bases and J by 8 bases, leaving 9 bases between them. The DNA for the CDR3 is TGCAGCGGTGGGGGGTATGAGCAGTTCTTC. This translates into CSGGGYEQFF.

At least ten counts were recorded for this clonotype. The CDR3 nucleotides read TGCAGTGCTCCCGAGGCAATAGCGGAAAGCACAGATACGCAGTATTTT. It translates to CSAPEAIAESTDTQYF. The chain carries TRBV20-1 and TRBJ2-3; weak D call: TRBD2 (6 bases). Per germline, CDR1 DFQATT and CDR2 SNEGSKA (reference sequence). This CDR3 region has 16 residues. Deletions cut 5 bases from V and 0 bases from J, with 18 bases between.

This clonotype was observed many times. The chain recombines TRBV5-6 with TRBJ1-4, with D unclear. This CDR3 spans 13 amino acids. The germline V gene encodes CDR1 SGHDT and CDR2 YYEEEE. V shed 0 bases and J shed 8 bases, with 8 bases lying between them. CDR3 sequence reads: CASSLGSMEKLFF. Here the CDR3 DNA reads TGTGCCAGCAGCTTGGGGTCGATGGAAAAACTGTTTTTT.

This clonotype was detected many times. This chain connects TRBV14 to TRBJ1-2; no definite D call. Per the germline V gene, CDR1 is SGHDN and CDR2 is FVKESK. This CDR3 is 12 amino acids long. V lost 3 bases and J lost 6, with 8 bases in between. This CDR3 reads CASSHITDGYTF. Here the CDR3 DNA reads TGTGCCAGCAGCCACATAACCGATGGCTACACCTTC.

The sample holds many counts of this clonotype. The chain is built from TRBV7-9 and TRBJ1-1, with 9 bases fitting TRBD1. Germline V gives CDR1 SEHNR, CDR2 FQNEAQ (reference sequence). Trimming cost V 6 bases and J 5 bases; bases outside gene matches: 13. This CDR3 region has 16 residues. CDR3 sequence reads: CASRSDRGRSRTEAFF. CDR3 nucleotide sequence: TGTGCCAGCAGATCGGACAGGGGACGGAGCCGAACTGAAGCTTTCTTT.

This clonotype has just a few counts. The V call is TRBV29-1, the J call TRBJ2-1; no definite D call. The CDR3 has 11 amino acids. CDR1 is SQVTM and CDR2 is ANQGSEA in the germline V gene. The V end lost 3 bases, the J end lost 6 bases, and 6 bases lay between the germline ends. The CDR3 loop reads CSVEEFNEQFF. CDR3 nucleotides: TGCAGCGTTGAGGAGTTCAATGAGCAGTTCTTC.

On this clonotype: A much larger clone lies a single base off, so this may be a read error. The chain couples TRBV7-9 to TRBJ2-5; TRBD2 might be the D (5 bases). The germline V gene has CDR1 SEHNR and CDR2 FQNEAQ (reference sequence). The CDR3 is 16 residues long. Trimming shortened V by 8 bases and J by 3 bases, and 22 bases separated the two germline ends. The CDR3 sequence is CASRTPFYLGEETQYF. The CDR3 DNA sequence: TGTGCCAGCCGCACCCCTTTTTATCTCGGGGAAGAGACCCAGTACTTC.

This clonotype appeared many times. The chain couples TRBV6-2 or TRBV6-3 to TRBJ2-5, with unresolved D. Trimming stripped 0 bases from V and 5 bases from J, with 4 bases between. The CDR3 length is 12 residues. Germline CDR1 MNHEY, CDR2 SVGEGT. CDR3 loop: CASSYSAETQYF. CDR3 DNA: TGTGCCAGCAGTTACTCCGCCGAGACCCAGTACTTC.

V is TRBV27 and J is TRBJ2-1; D possibly corresponds to TRBD1 (5 bases). Germline V gene lookup returns CDR1 MNHEY and CDR2 SMNVEV (reference sequence). Trimming removed 6 bases from V and 7 bases from J, with 16 bases in between. This CDR3 has 14 amino acids. The CDR3 sequence: CASSRDSPWNEQFF. The CDR3 bases are TGTGCCAGCAGCAGGGATAGTCCTTGGAATGAGCAGTTCTTC.

Only a few counts were recorded for this clonotype. This sequence joins TRBV4-3 and TRBJ2-7, with 11 positions matching TRBD2. V shed 3 bases and J 4 bases; nucleotides not matched to a gene: 11. The CDR3 is made up of 17 amino acids. Germline V gene data show CDR1 as LGHNA and CDR2 as YSLEER. The CDR3 loop is CASSHTSLAGEIYEQYF. The CDR3 bases are TGCGCCAGCAGCCATACTTCACTAGCGGGAGAAATTTACGAGCAGTACTTC.

V usage is TRBV27 and J usage is TRBJ2-7; 9 bases fit TRBD2. The V gene end was trimmed by 7 bases and the J gene end by 2 bases; junction bases not matched to a gene: 6. CDR1 MNHEY and CDR2 SMNVEV come from the germline V gene (reference sequence). CDR3 length: 14 amino acids. In DNA, the CDR3 is TGTGCCAGCACCTCTCTAGCGGGGACCTACGAGCAGTACTTC. Translation gives CASTSLAGTYEQYF.

V gene TRBV7-9 combines with J gene TRBJ2-1, with 10 positions matching TRBD2. Germline assignment: CDR1 SEHNR and CDR2 FQNEAQ (reference sequence). With 4 bases clipped from V and 10 bases from J, the junction kept 4 bases outside the gene matches. The CDR3 has 13 amino acids. The CDR3 loop is CASSSPSGREQFF. CDR3 nucleotide sequence: TGTGCCAGCAGCTCCCCTAGCGGGAGAGAGCAGTTCTTC.

The chain joins TRBV7-9 to TRBJ1-1; TRBD1 might be the D (6 bases). This CDR3 is 15 amino acids long. Per germline, CDR1 SEHNR and CDR2 FQNEAQ (reference sequence). V shed 4 bases and J shed 5 bases, with 17 bases lying between them. In DNA form, the CDR3 reads TGTGCCAGCAGCTGCGAGGAGGGGGTAGGAACTGAAGCTTTCTTT. This gives the protein CASSCEEGVGTEAFF.

To note about this clonotype: At one boundary the junction diverges from the germline segment, which might be a read error. The gene calls are TRBV19 and TRBJ1-1; D perhaps matches TRBD1 (6 bases). Germline CDR1 is LNHDA and CDR2 is SQIVND (reference sequence). CDR3 length: 15 residues. In DNA, the CDR3 is TGTGCCAGTAGTACAGACGACAGGTGGGACACTGAAGCTCTCTTT. Protein sequence: CASSTDDRWDTEALF.

Turning to this clonotype: This may stem from a read error, because a much larger clone lies one nucleotide away. The J gene is TRBJ2-7, the V gene TRBV14, with D tentatively TRBD1 (5 bases). The CDR3 has 13 residues. The germline V gene has CDR1 SGHDN and CDR2 FVKESK. CDR3 nucleotides: TGTGCCAGCAGCCAAGAAGGGGCTAGTGAGCAGAACTTC. This encodes CASSQEGASEQNF. Combining the CDR3 with reference TRBV14 and TRBJ2-7 gives the whole variable domain EAGVTQFPSHSVIEKGQTVTLRCDPISGHDNLYWYRRVMGKEIKFLLHFVKESKQDESGMPNNRFLAERTGGTYSTLKVQPAELEDSGVYFCASSQEGASEQNFGPGTRLTVT.

In its sample, this clonotype was seen many times. The chain couples TRBV20-1 to TRBJ2-2; D perhaps matches TRBD2 (5 bases). The germline V gene has CDR1 DFQATT and CDR2 SNEGSKA (reference sequence). The CDR3 loop spans 13 amino acids. Trimming pared 3 bases from V and 0 bases from J, leaving 5 bases between. The DNA for the CDR3 is TGCAGTGCTAGGAGGGCGAACACCGGGGAGCTGTTTTTT. This translates into CSARRANTGELFF.

The gene calls are TRBV6-5 and TRBJ2-5, with TRBD1 matching over 7 bases. CDR1 is MNHEY and CDR2 is SVGAGI in the germline V gene. The CDR3 consists of 13 residues. The junction had 2 bases not matched to a gene; V was cut back by 5 bases and J by 2 bases. DNA of the CDR3: TGTGCCAGCAGTACAGGGGAACAAGAGACCCAGTACTTC. This encodes CASSTGEQETQYF.

The genes are TRBV28 and TRBJ2-1, with D unresolved. Looked up from germline, CDR1 is MDHEN and CDR2 is SYDVKM. V lost 5 bases to trimming and J lost 3 bases, with 11 bases between them. The CDR3 loop spans 14 amino acids. The CDR3 sequence is CASSLNGLYNEQFF. CDR3 nucleotide sequence: TGTGCCAGCAGTCTAAATGGGCTCTACAATGAGCAGTTCTTC.

As to this clonotype: A read error is possible here, since a much larger clone lies one base away. The genes are TRBV4-3 and TRBJ2-7, with a possible D match to TRBD2 (5 bases). V lost 3 bases and J lost 5, with 14 bases in between. Germline CDR1 is LGHNA and CDR2 is YSLEER. The CDR3 length is 14 residues. This chain's CDR3 is CASSHPGIGNEQYF. CDR3 nucleotides: TGCGCCAGCAGCCACCCCGGGATAGGGAACGAGCAGTACTTC.

This clonotype showed up many times. For the CDR3, the DNA is TGTGCCAGCAGTTACACCGGTGAAGCTTTCTTT. This encodes CASSYTGEAFF. The chain links TRBV6-2 or TRBV6-3 to TRBJ1-1; D unresolved. Germline-derived CDR1 and CDR2 are MNHEY and SVGEGT. The V gene lost 2 bases and the J gene lost 7 bases, with 5 bases spanning the gap. This CDR3 has 11 residues.

This clonotype was recorded many times. This chain connects TRBV6-1 to TRBJ2-7; D unresolved. Germline assignment: CDR1 MNHNS and CDR2 SASEGT. The ends were cut back, 1 base at V and 3 bases at J, with 7 bases in the middle. CDR3 length: 13 residues. CDR3 nucleotides: TGTGCCAGCAGTGAAGGGGGATACTACGAGCAGTACTTC. This sequence encodes CASSEGGYYEQYF.

On this clonotype itself: A much larger clone is a single base away; this may be a read error. This chain uses TRBV18 with TRBJ1-1, with D perhaps matching TRBD1 (5 bases). The CDR3 covers 14 residues. Trimming removed 3 bases from V and 4 bases from J, with 12 bases in between. Germline V lookup: CDR1 KGHSH, CDR2 LQKENI. This CDR3 reads CASSPAGTSTEAFF. The CDR3 coding sequence is TGTGCCAGCTCACCCGCAGGGACGAGCACTGAAGCTTTCTTT.

This clonotype was detected ten times or more. This chain joins TRBV20-1 and TRBJ2-7, with D maybe TRBD1 (5 bases). This CDR3 spans 14 amino acids. V lost 0 bases and J lost 4, with 13 bases in between. From germline, CDR1 is DFQATT and CDR2 SNEGSKA (reference sequence). The CDR3 DNA is TGCAGTGCTAGAGATTTGGCAGGGCCTTACGAGCAGTACTTC. It translates to CSARDLAGPYEQYF.

A remark on this clonotype: This sequence may be a read error, since a much larger clone differs from it by one base. The chain combines TRBV29-1 with TRBJ1-1; D gene unclear. Germline CDR1 SQVTM, CDR2 ANQGSEA. The CDR3 consists of 13 residues. V was trimmed by 1 base and J by 4 bases, leaving 10 bases between them. The CDR3 spells CSVEGGFGTEAFF. CDR3 DNA sequence: TGCAGCGTTGAAGGAGGATTTGGCACTGAAGCTTTCTTT.

This clonotype came up many times. A junction boundary mismatches the germline segment, possibly from a read error. The chain uses TRBV7-7 and TRBJ2-3; D is perhaps TRBD1 or TRBD2 (5 bases each). Germline values: CDR1 SSHAT, CDR2 FNYEAQ (reference sequence). This CDR3 has 15 amino acids. This CDR3 is CASSLGLGTEDTQYF. CDR3 bases: TGTGCTAGCAGCTTAGGTCTAGGGACGGAAGATACGCAGTATTTT.

A word on this clonotype: This could be a read error, since a much larger clone is one nucleotide away. This chain links TRBV12-3 or TRBV12-4 with TRBJ2-2, with 7 bases matching TRBD2. The CDR3 runs 14 residues. The DNA of the CDR3 is TGTGCCAGTTGGGATAGCGGGTTCACCAGGGAGCTGTTTTTT. Its translation: CASWDSGFTRELFF.

The chain has TRBV4-1 and TRBJ2-7, with no clear D. Germline V lookup: CDR1 MGHRA, CDR2 YSYEKL. Trimming pared 0 bases from V and 6 bases from J, leaving 12 bases between. The CDR3 sequence is 14 residues long. The CDR3 DNA reads as TGCGCCAGCAGCCAAGAAAACTCCCATGGCGAGCAGTACTTC. This codes for CASSQENSHGEQYF.